This T cell receptor (beta chain) originates from a study of T cell responses to AZD1222 COVID-19 vaccine. Overall study results and limits: Recipients of two AZD1222 doses showed rising Spike-specific TCR breadth and depth.

Assay: immunoSEQ multiplex PCR; the TCRdb copy retains only in-frame clones and omits some. The repertoire holds about 66,000 clones, with around three quarters as singletons. A remark on this clone: The antigen is unknown.

V was trimmed by 4 bases and J by 3 bases, leaving 3 bases between them. There are 11 residues in the CDR3. Germline CDR1 SGHAT, CDR2 FQNNGV. This receptor was taken from an adult who received the AZD1222 COVID-19 vaccine. The specimen was peripheral blood, collected 28 days after the second AZD1222 dose. The chain combines TRBV11-2 with TRBJ2-5, with D hard to call. The DNA for the CDR3 is TGTGCCAGCAGCTACGAAGAGACCCAGTACTTC. This gives the protein CASSYEETQYF. The complete variable domain, with remaining parts taken from reference TRBV11-2 and TRBJ2-5, reads EAGVAQSPRYKIIEKRQSVAFWCNPISGHATLYWYQQILGQGPKLLIQFQNNGVVDDSQLPKDRFSAERLKGVDSTLKIQPAKLEDSAVYLCASSYEETQYFGPGTRLLVL.